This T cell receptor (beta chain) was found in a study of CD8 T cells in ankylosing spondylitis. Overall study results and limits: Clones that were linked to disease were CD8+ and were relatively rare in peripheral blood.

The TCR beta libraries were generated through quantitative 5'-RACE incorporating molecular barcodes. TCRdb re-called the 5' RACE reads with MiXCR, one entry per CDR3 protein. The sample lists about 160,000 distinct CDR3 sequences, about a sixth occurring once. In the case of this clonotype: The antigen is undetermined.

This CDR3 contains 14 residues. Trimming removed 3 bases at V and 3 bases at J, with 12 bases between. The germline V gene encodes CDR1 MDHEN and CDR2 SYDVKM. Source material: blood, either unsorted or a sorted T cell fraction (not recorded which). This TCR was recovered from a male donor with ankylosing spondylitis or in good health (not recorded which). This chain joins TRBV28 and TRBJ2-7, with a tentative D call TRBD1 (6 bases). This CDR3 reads CASSLFGQSYEQYF. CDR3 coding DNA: TGTGCCAGCAGTTTGTTCGGACAGAGCTACGAGCAGTACTTC.